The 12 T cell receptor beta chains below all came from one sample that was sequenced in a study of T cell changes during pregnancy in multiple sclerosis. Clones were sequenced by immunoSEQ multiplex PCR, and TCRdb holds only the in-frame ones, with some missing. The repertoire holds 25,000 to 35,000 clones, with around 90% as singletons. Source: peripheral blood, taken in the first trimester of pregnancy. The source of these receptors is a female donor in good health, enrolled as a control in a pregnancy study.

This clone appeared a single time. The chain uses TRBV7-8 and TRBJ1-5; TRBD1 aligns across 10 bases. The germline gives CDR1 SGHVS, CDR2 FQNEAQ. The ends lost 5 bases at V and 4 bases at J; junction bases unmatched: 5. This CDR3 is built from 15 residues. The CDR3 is CASSLDRGGNQPQHF. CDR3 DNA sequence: TGTGCCAGCAGCCTGGACAGGGGGGGAAATCAGCCCCAGCATTTT.

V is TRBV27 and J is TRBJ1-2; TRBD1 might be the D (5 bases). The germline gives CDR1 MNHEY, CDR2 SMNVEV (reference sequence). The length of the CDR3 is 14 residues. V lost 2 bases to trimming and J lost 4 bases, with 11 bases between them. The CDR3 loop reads CASSLGGGGYGYTF. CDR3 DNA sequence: TGTGCCAGCAGTTTAGGCGGGGGTGGCTATGGCTACACCTTC.

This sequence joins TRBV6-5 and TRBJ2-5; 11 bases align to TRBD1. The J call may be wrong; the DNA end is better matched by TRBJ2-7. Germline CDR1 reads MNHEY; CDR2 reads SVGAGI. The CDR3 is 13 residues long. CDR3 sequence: CASSYGTGGEQYF. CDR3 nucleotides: TGTGCCAGCAGTTACGGGACAGGGGGCGAGCAGTACTTC.

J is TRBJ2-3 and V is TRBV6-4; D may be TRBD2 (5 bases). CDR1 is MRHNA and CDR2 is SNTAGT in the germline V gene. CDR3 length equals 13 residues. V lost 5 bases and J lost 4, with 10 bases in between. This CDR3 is CASSSGDADTQYF. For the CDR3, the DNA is TGTGCCAGCAGTTCCGGGGATGCAGATACGCAGTATTTT.

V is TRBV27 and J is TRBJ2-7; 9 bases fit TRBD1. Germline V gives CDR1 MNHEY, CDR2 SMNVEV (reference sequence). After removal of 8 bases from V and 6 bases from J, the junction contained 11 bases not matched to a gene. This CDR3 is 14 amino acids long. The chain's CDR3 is CASVPNRGQGEQYF. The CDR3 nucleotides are TGTGCCAGCGTACCCAACAGGGGGCAGGGCGAGCAGTACTTC.

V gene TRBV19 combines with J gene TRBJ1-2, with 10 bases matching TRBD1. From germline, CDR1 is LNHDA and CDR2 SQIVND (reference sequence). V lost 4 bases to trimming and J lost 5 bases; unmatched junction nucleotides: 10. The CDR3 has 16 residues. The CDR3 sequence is CASSTTDRGGGYGYTF. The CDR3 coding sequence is TGTGCCAGTAGTACGACGGACAGGGGGGGAGGGTATGGCTACACCTTC.

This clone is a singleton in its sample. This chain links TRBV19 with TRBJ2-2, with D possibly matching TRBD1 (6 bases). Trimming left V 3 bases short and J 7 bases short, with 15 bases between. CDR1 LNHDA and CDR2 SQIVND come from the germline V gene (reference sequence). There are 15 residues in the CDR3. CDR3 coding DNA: TGTGCCAGTAGTATTCCGGCAGGGGCATACGGGGAGCTGTTTTTT. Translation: CASSIPAGAYGELFF.

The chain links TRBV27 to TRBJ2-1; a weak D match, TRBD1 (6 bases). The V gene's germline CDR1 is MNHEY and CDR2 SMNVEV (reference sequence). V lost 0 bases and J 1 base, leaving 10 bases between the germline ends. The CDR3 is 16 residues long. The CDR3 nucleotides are TGTGCCAGCAGTTTATCGACAGGAGCTTCCTACAATGAGCAGTTCTTC. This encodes CASSLSTGASYNEQFF.

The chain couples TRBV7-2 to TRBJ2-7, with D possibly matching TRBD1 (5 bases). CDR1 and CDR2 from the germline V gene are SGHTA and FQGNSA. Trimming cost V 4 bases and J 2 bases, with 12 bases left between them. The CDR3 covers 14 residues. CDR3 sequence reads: CASSSWAGTYEQYF. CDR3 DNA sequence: TGTGCCAGCAGCTCATGGGCAGGGACCTACGAGCAGTACTTC.

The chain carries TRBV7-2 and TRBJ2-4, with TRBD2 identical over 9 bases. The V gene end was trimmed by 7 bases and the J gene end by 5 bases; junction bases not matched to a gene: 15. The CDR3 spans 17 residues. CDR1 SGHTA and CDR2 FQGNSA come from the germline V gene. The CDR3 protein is CASTRFVAGAGENIQYF. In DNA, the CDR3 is TGTGCCAGCACCCGTTTTGTAGCGGGAGCAGGGGAAAACATTCAGTACTTC.

CDR3 nucleotide sequence: TGTGCCATCTCTCCGGGACTCAGGTCCTACGAGCAGTACTTC. Translated: CAISPGLRSYEQYF. This chain uses TRBV10-3 with TRBJ2-7; D is perhaps TRBD2 (6 bases). This CDR3 is 14 amino acids long. Per the germline V gene, CDR1 is ENHRY and CDR2 is SYGVKD. The V gene lost 8 bases and the J gene lost 1 base, with 15 bases spanning the gap.

CDR3 nucleotide sequence: TGTGCCAGCTCACCGATGTTACAAGGGGCTACTGAAGCTTTCTTT. Amino acid sequence: CASSPMLQGATEAFF. V gene TRBV18 combines with J gene TRBJ1-1; D might be TRBD1 (5 bases). Germline assignment: CDR1 KGHSH and CDR2 LQKENI. Trimming removed 3 bases at V and 5 bases at J, with 16 bases between. The CDR3 contains 15 residues.